These 26 T cell receptor beta chains were sequenced from one sample in a study of blood T cell repertoires in COVID-19. Sequencing was performed with immunoSEQ multiplex PCR; in TCRdb, only in-frame clones are kept and a portion is missing. This table has under 300,000 clones, roughly nine tenths appearing once. The specimen was peripheral blood. The receptor source for this set is a woman in her thirties with COVID-19, enrolled during active disease.

The gene calls are TRBV18 and TRBJ2-2; 7 bases line up with TRBD1. This CDR3 comprises 16 residues. Unmatched junction bases numbered 8, after V lost 6 bases and J lost 1 base. Germline V gene sequence: CDR1 KGHSH, CDR2 LQKENI. CDR3 region: CASSPTGAGNTGELFF. CDR3 nucleotide sequence: TGTGCCAGCTCGCCCACAGGGGCGGGGAACACCGGGGAGCTGTTTTTT. Using reference TRBV18 and TRBJ2-2 for the parts outside the CDR3, the full variable domain is NAGVMQNPRHLVRRRGQEARLRCSPMKGHSHVYWYRQLPEEGLKFMVYLQKENIIDESGMPKERFSAEFPKEGPSILRIQQVVRGDSAAYFCASSPTGAGNTGELFFGEGSRLTVL.

The chain combines TRBV6-1 with TRBJ1-5, with D possibly matching TRBD1 (6 bases). The CDR3 spans 18 residues. The germline CDR1 and CDR2 sequences are MNHNS and SASEGT. V was trimmed by 2 bases and J by 7 bases, leaving 24 bases between them. The DNA for the CDR3 is TGTGCCAGCAGTGAACATTCACCGCCACCATACAGGGAGCAGCCCCAGCATTTT. Translation: CASSEHSPPPYREQPQHF.

The rearrangement uses TRBV5-5 and TRBJ2-7, with TRBD2 matching over 7 bases. CDR1 and CDR2 from the germline V gene are SGHKS and YYEKEE (reference sequence). After removal of 0 bases from V and 0 bases from J, the junction contained 15 bases not matched to a gene. The CDR3 consists of 19 residues. CDR3 loop: CASSLAGKLGGFSSYEQYF. CDR3 coding DNA: TGTGCCAGCAGCTTGGCCGGGAAGCTGGGGGGGTTCAGCTCCTACGAGCAGTACTTC.

The chain recombines TRBV4-1 with TRBJ2-5, with D uncertain. Germline lookup yields CDR1 MGHRA and CDR2 YSYEKL. The CDR3 totals 13 residues. Trimming cost V 2 bases and J 1 base, with 5 bases left between them. CDR3 protein: CASSQWLQETQYF. The CDR3 coding sequence is TGCGCCAGCAGCCAATGGCTCCAAGAGACCCAGTACTTC.

The rearrangement uses TRBV19 and TRBJ2-7; perhaps TRBD1 as D (6 bases). CDR3 length equals 15 residues. CDR1 is LNHDA, CDR2 SQIVND, per germline (reference sequence). V dropped 5 bases and J dropped 1 base, with 15 bases sitting between them. The CDR3 spells CASSSWGQASYEQYF. The CDR3 DNA follows: TGTGCCAGTAGTTCCTGGGGGCAGGCGTCCTACGAGCAGTACTTC. Using reference TRBV19 and TRBJ2-7 for the parts outside the CDR3, the full variable domain is DGGITQSPKYLFRKEGQNVTLSCEQNLNHDAMYWYRQDPGQGLRLIYYSQIVNDFQKGDIAEGYSVSREKKESFPLTVTSAQKNPTAFYLCASSSWGQASYEQYFGPGTRLTVT.

The V and J genes are TRBV5-8 and TRBJ1-1; no reliable D call. This CDR3 spans 11 amino acids. Trimming left V 4 bases short and J 5 bases short, with 6 bases between. CDR1 is SGHTS and CDR2 is YDEGEE in the germline V gene. This CDR3 reads CASSRRTEAFF. The CDR3 nucleotides read TGTGCCAGCAGCAGGAGGACTGAAGCTTTCTTT.

The chain is built from TRBV5-1 and TRBJ1-1; the D is unclear. This CDR3 region has 13 residues. The ends were cut back, 7 bases at V and 1 base at J, with 11 bases in the middle. Germline V gene sequence: CDR1 SGHRS, CDR2 YFSETQ. CDR3 nucleotide sequence: TGCGCCAGCCGGTCCCCGGGGAACACTGAAGCTTTCTTT. Amino acid sequence: CASRSPGNTEAFF.

The rearrangement links TRBV6-4 to TRBJ1-5, with TRBD1 identical over 8 bases. Germline values: CDR1 MRHNA, CDR2 SNTAGT. J gave up 2 bases and V 5 bases, and 17 bases lay outside the gene matches. This CDR3 contains 19 residues. CDR3 loop: CASSLECRGRPSCNQPQHF. The CDR3 DNA reads TGTGCCAGCAGTCTTGAGTGCAGGGGGCGCCCAAGTTGCAATCAGCCCCAGCATTTT.

The chain uses TRBV18 and TRBJ2-7; 9 positions match TRBD1. Looked up from germline, CDR1 is KGHSH and CDR2 is LQKENI. After removal of 3 bases from V and 6 bases from J, the junction contained 12 bases not matched to a gene. This CDR3 comprises 16 residues. CDR3 region: CASSPPGRQGGGEQYF. Here the CDR3 DNA reads TGTGCCAGCTCACCCCCGGGGAGACAGGGGGGGGGCGAGCAGTACTTC.

V usage is TRBV9 and J usage is TRBJ2-3; tentative D call: TRBD2 (6 bases). Germline lookup yields CDR1 SGDLS and CDR2 YYNGEE. Trimming stripped 0 bases from V and 10 bases from J, with 18 bases between. The CDR3 length is 15 residues. The CDR3 loop reads CASSVAGTSNGAQYF. CDR3 bases: TGTGCCAGCAGCGTAGCGGGGACTTCTAACGGGGCGCAGTATTTT.

The V and J genes are TRBV30 and TRBJ2-5, with 7 bases aligning to TRBD1. This CDR3 has 12 residues. V shed 6 bases, J shed 5 bases, and the junction held 6 bases outside the gene matches. Germline assignment: CDR1 GTSNPN and CDR2 SVGIG (reference sequence). The chain's CDR3 is CACDRDWETQYF. In nucleotides, the CDR3 is TGTGCCTGCGACAGGGATTGGGAGACCCAGTACTTC.

The chain couples TRBV7-9 to TRBJ2-1, with 7 bases identical to TRBD1. The CDR3 spans 14 residues. After removal of 1 base from V and 6 bases from J, the junction contained 3 bases not matched to a gene. Germline V gene lookup returns CDR1 SEHNR and CDR2 FQNEAQ (reference sequence). CDR3 sequence reads: CASSLEGGLNEQFF. The CDR3 DNA reads as TGTGCCAGCAGCTTAGAAGGGGGCCTCAATGAGCAGTTCTTC.

The gene calls are TRBV24-1 and TRBJ1-2; D might be TRBD1 (6 bases). There are 15 residues in the CDR3. Trimming pared 4 bases from V and 8 bases from J, leaving 19 bases between. In germline, CDR1 is KGHDR, CDR2 SFDVKD. CDR3 sequence (DNA): TGTGCCACCAGTGAGCCCGGAAGGGGGAAAGGCGGCTACACCTTC. Its translation is CATSEPGRGKGGYTF.

This chain joins TRBV6-5 and TRBJ1-2; D not certain. In germline, CDR1 is MNHEY, CDR2 SVGAGI. V was shortened by 7 bases and J by 4 bases, with 19 bases between the two germline ends. The CDR3 has 15 amino acids. CDR3 nucleotides: TGTGCCAGCATTAGGACTGGAGTTTGGAGCTATGGCTACACCTTC. Translation: CASIRTGVWSYGYTF.

This chain uses TRBV9 with TRBJ2-2; 8 bases align to TRBD1. The CDR3 totals 15 residues. V was clipped by 3 bases and J by 6 bases; unmatched bases: 7. CDR1 and CDR2 from the germline V gene are SGDLS and YYNGEE. This chain's CDR3 is CASSGWTGWSGELFF. In DNA form, the CDR3 reads TGTGCCAGCAGCGGATGGACAGGGTGGTCCGGGGAGCTGTTTTTT.

V gene TRBV14 combines with J gene TRBJ1-1, with a tentative D call TRBD1 (6 bases). The CDR3 totals 15 residues. Germline values: CDR1 SGHDN, CDR2 FVKESK. Trimming took off 4 bases at V and 5 bases at J, with 17 bases between the two ends. The DNA for the CDR3 is TGTGCCAGCAGCCCGAGGGCAGGGGTTAATACTGAAGCTTTCTTT. Its protein product is CASSPRAGVNTEAFF.

This rearrangement joins TRBV2 to TRBJ1-2, with 8 bases lining up with TRBD1. V was clipped by 8 bases and J by 8 bases; unmatched bases: 16. Per the germline V gene, CDR1 is SNHLY and CDR2 is FYNNEI. The CDR3 is 15 amino acids. The CDR3 DNA follows: TGTGCCAGCCTTCTAGACAGGGGTGTAACTATGGGCTACACCTTC. This sequence encodes CASLLDRGVTMGYTF.

This rearrangement joins TRBV24-1 to TRBJ2-3; TRBD2 is a possible D gene (5 bases). Trimming took 5 bases from V and 11 from J, leaving 16 bases between them. In germline, CDR1 is KGHDR, CDR2 SFDVKD. There are 13 residues in the CDR3. The CDR3 spells CATSVRPGLEQYF. The DNA of the CDR3 is TGTGCCACCAGTGTTAGACCTGGACTTGAGCAGTATTTT.

The chain couples TRBV27 to TRBJ2-3; D gene ambiguous. CDR3 length: 12 amino acids. The V end was cut by 7 bases, the J end by 6 bases, with 11 bases between. CDR1 is MNHEY, CDR2 SMNVEV, per germline (reference sequence). As DNA, the CDR3 is TGTGCCAGCACCACTGCCATGGATACGCAGTATTTT. This encodes CASTTAMDTQYF.

This chain joins TRBV3-1 (or the pseudogene TRBV3-2) and TRBJ2-3; D unresolved. CDR3 length: 13 residues. The ends were cut back, 1 base at V and 6 bases at J, with 8 bases in the middle. Germline V lookup: CDR1 LGHDT, CDR2 YNNKEL (reference sequence). The CDR3 loop is CASSQARVDTQYF. CDR3 coding DNA: TGTGCCAGCAGCCAAGCCCGTGTTGATACGCAGTATTTT.

The chain links TRBV15 to TRBJ2-1; 12 bases are a match to TRBD1. The CDR3 covers 16 residues. The germline V gene has CDR1 LNHNV and CDR2 YYDKDF (reference sequence). The V gene end was trimmed by 2 bases and the J gene end by 9 bases; junction bases not matched to a gene: 8. The CDR3 reads CATSRHKGQGAGEQFF. The CDR3 DNA sequence: TGTGCCACCAGCAGACATAAGGGACAGGGGGCTGGTGAGCAGTTCTTC.

In regard to this clone: One end of the junction fails to match germline, which may point to a read error. This chain joins TRBV3-1 (or the pseudogene TRBV3-2) and TRBJ2-1; 9 positions match TRBD2. Germline-derived CDR1 and CDR2 are LGHDT and YNNKEL (reference sequence). CDR3 length: 16 amino acids. DNA of the CDR3: TGTGCCAGCCGGGCGATTGGGCGGGGGGGATACAATGAGCTGTTCTTC. Translating it yields CASRAIGRGGYNELFF.

This clone has a count of ten or more. This chain connects TRBV7-2 to TRBJ1-1; D remains unclear. Trimming shortened V by 5 bases and J by 4 bases, and 11 bases separated the two germline ends. CDR3 length equals 13 residues. Germline lookup yields CDR1 SGHTA and CDR2 FQGNSA. CDR3 protein: CASSPPMRTEAFF. The CDR3 DNA sequence: TGTGCCAGCAGCCCTCCGATGCGCACTGAAGCTTTCTTT.

The gene calls are TRBV10-2 and TRBJ2-1; TRBD2 matches 14 bases. The CDR3 is 18 amino acids. Germline-derived CDR1 and CDR2 are WSHSY and SAAADI. V was pared by 2 bases and J by 0 bases, with 3 bases of the junction left unmatched. The CDR3 DNA reads as TGCGCCAGCAGTGAGGGACTAGCGGGGGGTAGCTCCTACAATGAGCAGTTCTTC. It codes for CASSEGLAGGSSYNEQFF.

The rearrangement uses TRBV6-5 and TRBJ2-7; the D gene is possibly TRBD2 (5 bases). The V end was cut by 2 bases, the J end by 0 bases, with 11 bases between. The CDR3 covers 15 residues. From germline, CDR1 is MNHEY and CDR2 SVGAGI. CDR3 region: CASSYGGGGSYEQYF. The CDR3 DNA follows: TGTGCCAGCAGTTACGGTGGAGGAGGCTCCTACGAGCAGTACTTC.

CDR3 sequence reads: CASSFSGNEQFF. CDR3 in DNA: TGTGCCAGCAGCTTTAGCGGGAATGAGCAGTTCTTC. The chain recombines TRBV7-6 with TRBJ2-1; TRBD2 agrees at 7 bases. Germline CDR1 and CDR2: SGHVS and FNYEAQ. Losses at the gene ends were 3 bases for V and 7 bases for J; bases not matched to a gene: 0. CDR3 length: 12 amino acids.